Below, 32 T cell receptor beta chains from the same sample are listed, as sequenced in a study of CD8 T cells in ankylosing spondylitis. MiXCR, run by TCRdb on the 5' RACE reads, gives a single entry per CDR3 protein. The data show 90,000 to 120,000 distinct CDR3 sequences, with approximately 25% seen just once and about 12% held by the top ten. The sequencing input was synovial fluid, either unsorted or a sorted T cell fraction (not recorded which). The receptors derive from a male donor with ankylosing spondylitis.

The rearrangement uses TRBV4-2 and TRBJ1-1, with a possible D match to TRBD1 (5 bases). Looked up from germline, CDR1 is LGHNA and CDR2 is YNFKEQ. Trimming removed 1 base from V and 0 bases from J, with 12 bases in between. This CDR3 contains 16 residues. CDR3 protein: CASSQVTGTVNTEAFF. The CDR3 DNA reads TGTGCCAGCAGCCAAGTGACCGGGACTGTGAACACTGAAGCTTTCTTT.

This clonotype appeared many times. This chain uses TRBV18 with TRBJ2-1; no reliable D call. This CDR3 is built from 14 residues. Trimming removed 6 bases at V and 3 bases at J, with 12 bases between. The germline CDR1 and CDR2 sequences are KGHSH and LQKENI. The CDR3 protein is CASSAPHIYNEQFF. In nucleotides, the CDR3 is TGTGCCAGCTCCGCACCCCACATCTACAATGAGCAGTTCTTC.

The genes are TRBV3-1 and TRBJ2-7; 14 bases map to TRBD2. Germline V gene data show CDR1 as LGHDT and CDR2 as YNNKEL (reference sequence). The CDR3 contains 14 residues. J lost 12 bases, V lost 0 bases, and 4 bases had no gene match. CDR3 sequence (DNA): TGTGCCAGCAGCCAAGAAGGGACTAGCGGGAGCCTGTACTTC. Residues: CASSQEGTSGSLYF.

The table lists this clonotype with many counts. This chain uses TRBV5-1 with TRBJ2-3; 10 bases map to TRBD2. Germline assignment: CDR1 SGHRS and CDR2 YFSETQ. V trimming: 4 bases; J trimming: 4 bases; junction bases outside the gene matches: 6. The CDR3 spans 15 residues. CDR3 bases: TGCGCCAGCAGCACTAGCGGGACGATTCCAGATACGCAGTATTTT. As protein: CASSTSGTIPDTQYF.

In its sample, this clonotype was seen a few times. The chain employs TRBV5-5 and TRBJ2-1, with D possibly TRBD2 on 6 matching bases. This CDR3 is built from 15 residues. The V gene's germline CDR1 is SGHKS and CDR2 YYEKEE (reference sequence). Trimming stripped 0 bases from V and 9 bases from J, with 16 bases between. The CDR3, as DNA: TGTGCCAGCAGCTTGGGGGGGGAACGAATGGGTGAGCAGTTCTTC. Protein product: CASSLGGERMGEQFF.

CDR3 region: CSARDEQGPGNTIYF. As DNA, the CDR3 is TGCAGTGCTAGAGATGAACAGGGGCCTGGAAACACCATATATTTT. The chain is built from TRBV20-1 and TRBJ1-3, with 7 bases that match TRBD1. The J segment lost 2 bases and the V segment lost 0 bases, leaving 4 bases of the junction unmatched. Germline V gene data show CDR1 as DFQATT and CDR2 as SNEGSKA (reference sequence). CDR3 length: 15 amino acids.

The chain joins TRBV7-2 to TRBJ2-5, with 10 bases lining up with TRBD2. Germline assignment: CDR1 SGHTA and CDR2 FQGNSA. Unmatched junction bases numbered 13, after V lost 1 base and J lost 8 bases. The CDR3 totals 17 residues. CDR3 DNA: TGTGCCAGCAGCTTAGTACCGGGACTAGCGCCTCCCCCCACCCAGTACTTC. Residues: CASSLVPGLAPPPTQYF.

The chain couples TRBV5-1 to TRBJ1-5; D is uncertain. Germline CDR1 and CDR2: SGHRS and YFSETQ. V lost 4 bases and J lost 4, with 15 bases in between. This CDR3 has 15 amino acids. The CDR3 protein is CASSVRPGPNQPQHF. CDR3 bases: TGCGCCAGCAGCGTTCGCCCGGGCCCAAATCAGCCCCAGCATTTT. The variable domain in full, completed from reference TRBV5-1 and TRBJ1-5, reads KAGVTQTPRYLIKTRGQQVTLSCSPISGHRSVSWYQQTPGQGLQFLFEYFSETQRNKGNFPGRFSGRQFSNSRSEMNVSTLELGDSALYLCASSVRPGPNQPQHFGDGTRLSIL.

This chain joins TRBV7-9 and TRBJ1-1; 7 positions match TRBD1. V trimming: 5 bases; J trimming: 11 bases; junction bases outside the gene matches: 5. This CDR3 is built from 11 residues. Germline V CDR1 and CDR2: SEHNR, FQNEAQ (reference sequence). The CDR3 region is CASSRQGGAFF. Here the CDR3 DNA reads TGTGCCAGCAGCCGACAGGGAGGTGCTTTCTTT.

A few counts support this clonotype. This chain joins TRBV20-1 and TRBJ2-5, with a tentative D call TRBD2 (6 bases). Trimming took 1 base from V and 0 from J, leaving 21 bases between them. Germline CDR1 and CDR2: DFQATT and SNEGSKA (reference sequence). CDR3 length: 18 residues. CDR3 protein: CSARVTTGGVPYQETQYF. Here the CDR3 DNA reads TGCAGTGCTAGAGTTACCACAGGAGGGGTCCCGTACCAAGAGACCCAGTACTTC.

This clonotype was seen many times. The chain uses TRBV7-2 and TRBJ1-1; a weak D match, TRBD1 (5 bases). In germline, CDR1 is SGHTA, CDR2 FQGNSA. The CDR3 spans 15 residues. V shed 1 base and J shed 5 bases, with 14 bases lying between them. CDR3 DNA sequence: TGTGCCAGCAGCTTAGTTCAGGGCGGGAGTACTGAAGCTTTCTTT. Residues: CASSLVQGGSTEAFF.

This clonotype is categorized as medium-sized. The chain recombines TRBV5-1 with TRBJ1-1; D unclear. In germline, CDR1 is SGHRS, CDR2 YFSETQ. This CDR3 has 13 residues. The V end lost 0 bases, the J end lost 4 bases, and 7 bases lay between the germline ends. CDR3 sequence: CASSLGMSTEAFF. The CDR3 DNA sequence: TGCGCCAGCAGCTTGGGGATGAGCACTGAAGCTTTCTTT. The full variable domain, in which reference TRBV5-1 and TRBJ1-1 provide the parts outside the CDR3, is KAGVTQTPRYLIKTRGQQVTLSCSPISGHRSVSWYQQTPGQGLQFLFEYFSETQRNKGNFPGRFSGRQFSNSRSEMNVSTLELGDSALYLCASSLGMSTEAFFGQGTRLTVV.

This clonotype was seen a few times. V and J are TRBV5-5 and TRBJ2-5; D remains unclear. This CDR3 is built from 14 residues. The V and J ends lost 0 bases and 5 bases respectively, with 11 bases between them. Germline V gene lookup returns CDR1 SGHKS and CDR2 YYEKEE (reference sequence). The CDR3 region is CASSLDLVVETQYF. The CDR3, as DNA: TGTGCCAGCAGCTTGGACCTCGTGGTTGAGACCCAGTACTTC.

The rearrangement uses TRBV7-2 and TRBJ1-5; the D gene is possibly TRBD1 (6 bases). Trimming left V 6 bases short and J 0 bases short, with 18 bases between. Germline values: CDR1 SGHTA, CDR2 FQGNSA. This CDR3 has 17 amino acids. The CDR3, as DNA: TGTGCCAGCAGGCCATCGGGCACAGGGACTAGCAATCAGCCCCAGCATTTT. Translation gives CASRPSGTGTSNQPQHF.

The J gene is TRBJ2-6, the V gene TRBV3-1, with 9 positions matching TRBD1. Trimming cost V 3 bases and J 2 bases; bases outside gene matches: 5. The CDR3 loop spans 17 amino acids. The V gene's germline CDR1 is LGHDT and CDR2 YNNKEL (reference sequence). This CDR3 is CASSHLRDRAGANVLTF. CDR3 coding DNA: TGTGCCAGCAGCCACCTCCGGGACAGGGCTGGGGCCAACGTCCTGACTTTC.

This clonotype was recorded at least ten times. The chain joins TRBV4-2 to TRBJ1-2, with TRBD1 matching over 10 bases. V lost 4 bases and J lost 5; bases outside the gene matches: 10. The V gene's germline CDR1 is LGHNA and CDR2 YNFKEQ. There are 16 residues in the CDR3. DNA for the CDR3: TGTGCCAGCAGCCGCTCGACCGGGACAGGGGAGTATGGCTACACCTTC. Protein: CASSRSTGTGEYGYTF.

The V gene is TRBV7-7, the J gene TRBJ2-3, with D perhaps TRBD2 (6 bases). This CDR3 region has 13 residues. The germline V and J ends were trimmed by 0 bases and 5 bases, with 6 bases remaining between them. CDR1 and CDR2 from the germline V gene are SSHAT and FNYEAQ (reference sequence). DNA for the CDR3: TGTGCCAGCAGCTTAGCGGGAGGAGATACGCAGTATTTT. Translated, it gives CASSLAGGDTQYF.

This clonotype has ten or more counts. This chain uses TRBV3-1 with TRBJ2-1; a possible D gene is TRBD2 (6 bases). The V gene lost 7 bases and the J gene lost 4 bases, with 14 bases spanning the gap. Germline V gene lookup returns CDR1 LGHDT and CDR2 YNNKEL (reference sequence). The CDR3 sequence is 14 residues long. CDR3 sequence: CASTRRGDYNEQFF. DNA for the CDR3: TGTGCCAGCACAAGGAGGGGCGATTACAATGAGCAGTTCTTC.

The J gene is TRBJ1-2, the V gene TRBV20-1; D is perhaps TRBD1 (6 bases). CDR1 and CDR2 from the germline V gene are DFQATT and SNEGSKA (reference sequence). Trimming stripped 3 bases from V and 2 bases from J, with 13 bases between. The CDR3 is 14 amino acids. The CDR3 here is CSARSNRGNYGYTF. DNA of the CDR3: TGCAGTGCTAGGAGTAATAGGGGGAACTATGGCTACACCTTC.

This clonotype has more than one count but fewer than ten. The rearrangement links TRBV6-5 to TRBJ1-2; D gene uncertain. This CDR3 has 11 residues. The V and J ends lost 5 bases and 7 bases respectively, with 8 bases between them. The germline gives CDR1 MNHEY, CDR2 SVGAGI. The CDR3 sequence: CASSEGFGYTF. The DNA for the CDR3 is TGTGCCAGCAGTGAGGGATTTGGCTACACCTTC.

Only a few counts were recorded for this clonotype. The V call is TRBV9, the J call TRBJ2-5, with D unresolved. This CDR3 has 13 amino acids. CDR1 is SGDLS, CDR2 YYNGEE, per germline. V was clipped by 0 bases and J by 6 bases, with 9 bases between them. This chain's CDR3 is CASSVGVEQTQYF. In DNA form, the CDR3 reads TGTGCCAGCAGCGTAGGCGTCGAGCAGACCCAGTACTTC.

The chain links TRBV7-9 to TRBJ1-4; 7 positions agree with TRBD1. After removal of 4 bases from V and 4 bases from J, the junction contained 6 bases not matched to a gene. The CDR3 runs 15 residues. Germline V CDR1 and CDR2: SEHNR, FQNEAQ (reference sequence). As DNA, the CDR3 is TGTGCCAGCAGCTGGGGGGACAGAGATAATGAAAAACTGTTTTTT. Translating it yields CASSWGDRDNEKLFF. The whole variable domain, filled in from reference TRBV7-9 and TRBJ1-4, reads DTGVSQNPRHKITKRGQNVTFRCDPISEHNRLYWYRQTLGQGPEFLTYFQNEAQLEKSRLLSDRFSAERPKGSFSTLEIQRTEQGDSAMYLCASSWGDRDNEKLFFGSGTQLSVL.

This clonotype was seen a handful of times. The V call is TRBV15, the J call TRBJ2-7; D gene unclear. V lost 0 bases, J lost 1 base, and 10 bases lay in between. The CDR3 length is 15 residues. Germline CDR1 LNHNV, CDR2 YYDKDF (reference sequence). The CDR3 region is CATSRDGSGSYEQYF. Written as DNA, the CDR3 is TGTGCCACCAGCAGAGATGGATCAGGATCCTACGAGCAGTACTTC.

This chain links TRBV12-3 or TRBV12-4 with TRBJ2-3; D may be TRBD2 (6 bases). The ends were cut back, 7 bases at V and 0 bases at J, with 14 bases in the middle. The CDR3 covers 15 residues. The CDR3 sequence is CASTKRAGSTDTQYF. The CDR3 DNA follows: TGTGCCAGCACCAAGCGGGCGGGTAGCACAGATACGCAGTATTTT.

This clonotype was found a few times. This sequence joins TRBV3-1 and TRBJ1-5, with TRBD1 as a possible D gene (5 bases). Trimming stripped 2 bases from V and 2 bases from J, with 19 bases between. The CDR3 runs 18 residues. Germline V gene lookup returns CDR1 LGHDT and CDR2 YNNKEL (reference sequence). Here the CDR3 DNA reads TGTGCCAGCAGCCAAAGGACCTTAAGGGGCACGGGCAATCAGCCCCAGCATTTT. This encodes CASSQRTLRGTGNQPQHF.

The chain couples TRBV6-1 to TRBJ1-6; possibly TRBD1 for D (5 bases). CDR1 is MNHNS and CDR2 is SASEGT in the germline V gene. The CDR3 runs 17 residues. V gave up 6 bases and J gave up 2 bases, with 17 bases separating them. CDR3 residues: CASRSLGASTYNSPLHF. CDR3 bases: TGTGCCAGCAGGTCGCTTGGGGCGTCGACCTATAATTCACCCCTCCACTTT.

The chain carries TRBV5-5 and TRBJ1-5; D is perhaps TRBD1 (5 bases). The CDR3 is 14 residues long. V dropped 3 bases and J dropped 4 bases, with 11 bases sitting between them. CDR1 SGHKS and CDR2 YYEKEE come from the germline V gene (reference sequence). In DNA, the CDR3 is TGTGCCAGCAGCTCTTCAGGGTATAATCAGCCCCAGCATTTT. The encoded protein is CASSSSGYNQPQHF.

The chain couples TRBV5-1 to TRBJ2-3; no definite D call. The CDR3 is made up of 14 amino acids. Trimming removed 0 bases at V and 0 bases at J, with 5 bases between. Germline CDR1 is SGHRS and CDR2 is YFSETQ. DNA of the CDR3: TGCGCCAGCAGCTTGGAGTCTAGCACAGATACGCAGTATTTT. This gives the protein CASSLESSTDTQYF.

V and J are TRBV9 and TRBJ2-5; 8 bases are a match to TRBD1. The CDR3 is 14 amino acids. The ends lost 3 bases at V and 4 bases at J; junction bases unmatched: 5. CDR1 SGDLS and CDR2 YYNGEE come from the germline V gene. CDR3 residues: CASSADRARETQYF. The CDR3 nucleotides are TGTGCCAGCAGCGCGGACAGGGCTCGAGAGACCCAGTACTTC.

The chain employs TRBV15 and TRBJ2-1, with 16 bases lining up with TRBD2. Unmatched junction bases numbered 5, after V lost 2 bases and J lost 4 bases. The CDR3 has 18 residues. Germline V CDR1 and CDR2: LNHNV, YYDKDF (reference sequence). CDR3 in amino acids: CATSRPKGLAGGYNEQFF. For the CDR3, the DNA is TGTGCCACCAGCAGACCAAAGGGACTAGCGGGAGGGTACAATGAGCAGTTCTTC.

This clonotype has only a few counts. The chain combines TRBV11-3 with TRBJ2-1, with a possible D match to TRBD2 (6 bases). Germline V gives CDR1 SGHNT, CDR2 YENEEA. The ends were cut back, 5 bases at V and 4 bases at J, with 15 bases in the middle. This CDR3 is 15 amino acids long. CDR3 protein: CASSRGGTDYNEQFF. The CDR3 coding sequence is TGTGCCAGCAGCAGAGGAGGGACTGATTACAATGAGCAGTTCTTC.

The chain couples TRBV28 to TRBJ1-3; a possible D gene is TRBD1 (5 bases). Germline CDR1 reads MDHEN; CDR2 reads SYDVKM. The CDR3 totals 16 residues. The V and J ends lost 3 bases and 3 bases respectively, with 15 bases between them. The CDR3 loop reads CASSLRSGGSGNTIYF. The CDR3 DNA follows: TGTGCCAGCAGTTTGCGCTCGGGGGGAAGTGGAAACACCATATATTTT.